The table lists the clone carrying this T cell receptor (beta chain) with many counts. Antigen specificity is unknown. This sample is drawn from a study of molecular identifiers for immune sequencing clone quantification. TCR libraries were built in bulk with a published protocol and specific TCR primers. TCRdb itself ran the PCR reads through MiXCR, one entry per CDR3 protein. The sample records 350,000 or so distinct CDR3 sequences, around 21% being singletons. The sorting of naive CD8 T cells used the CD8+CD4-CCR7+CD45RA+ phenotype. Study-wide findings and caveats: Highly expanded clone sizes could end up underestimated if a barcode were shared by identical TCR molecules. Naive cells had under 1% of molecules in clones above 20 RNA copies, effectors over 99%.

Germline CDR1 and CDR2: DFQATT and SNEGSKA (reference sequence). Deletions cut 0 bases from V and 0 bases from J, with 8 bases between. This CDR3 contains 15 residues. The chain recombines TRBV20-1 with TRBJ1-4; TRBD1 is a possible D gene (5 bases). The TCR comes from a human donor in good health. Some libraries in this study had Jurkat cell RNA spiked in. Sequencing input: naive CD8+ T cells from blood, with Jurkat cell RNA spiked in. Indicated subset: FACS-sorted CD8+CD4-CCR7+CD45RA+ naive T cells. CDR3 nucleotide sequence: TGCAGTGCTAGAGAGACAGATGCAACTAATGAAAAACTGTTTTTT. Translated, it gives CSARETDATNEKLFF.